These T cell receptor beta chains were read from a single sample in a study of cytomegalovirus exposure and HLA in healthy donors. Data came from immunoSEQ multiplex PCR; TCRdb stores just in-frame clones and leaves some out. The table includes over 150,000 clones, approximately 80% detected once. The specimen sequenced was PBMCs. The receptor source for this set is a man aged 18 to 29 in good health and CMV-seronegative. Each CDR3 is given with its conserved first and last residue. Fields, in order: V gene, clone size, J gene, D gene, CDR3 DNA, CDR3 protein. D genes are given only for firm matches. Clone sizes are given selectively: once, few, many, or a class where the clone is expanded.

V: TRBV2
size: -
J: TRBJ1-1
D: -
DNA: TGTGCCAGCAGATCTACAGGGTTGTCCACTGAAGCTTTCTTT
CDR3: CASRSTGLSTEAFF

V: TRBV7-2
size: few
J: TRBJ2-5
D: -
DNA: TGTGCCAGCAGCTCCGACAGACAAGAGACCCAGTACTTC
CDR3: CASSSDRQETQYF

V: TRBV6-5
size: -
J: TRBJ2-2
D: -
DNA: TGTGCCAGCAGTTACTTTCAGATCACCGGGGAGCTGTTTTTT
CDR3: CASSYFQITGELFF

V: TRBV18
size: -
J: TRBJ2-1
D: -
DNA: TGTGCCAGCTCAAAAAGGCCGGGTAGCTCCTACAATGAGCAGTTCTTC
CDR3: CASSKRPGSSYNEQFF

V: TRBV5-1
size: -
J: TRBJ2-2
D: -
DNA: TGCGCCAGCAGCGTAGGACTGGGGGAGCTGTTTTTT
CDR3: CASSVGLGELFF

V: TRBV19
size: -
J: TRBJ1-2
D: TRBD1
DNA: TGTGCCAGTATCCCGGGCACAGGGGGGGCCTATGGCTACACCTTC
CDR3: CASIPGTGGAYGYTF

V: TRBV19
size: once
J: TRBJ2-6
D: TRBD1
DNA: TGTGCCAGTAGTGACCGGGACAGGAGCTCTGGGGCCAACGTCCTGACTTTC
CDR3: CASSDRDRSSGANVLTF

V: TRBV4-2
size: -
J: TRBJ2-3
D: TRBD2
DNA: TGTGCCAGCAGCCAAGATCCCCTAGCGGGACTACCCGGAGGTACGCAGTATTTT
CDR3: CASSQDPLAGLPGGTQYF

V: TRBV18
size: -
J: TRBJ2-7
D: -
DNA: TGTGCCAGCTCAACAGTGGAGACTAGTTCCTACGAGCAGTACTTC
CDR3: CASSTVETSSYEQYF

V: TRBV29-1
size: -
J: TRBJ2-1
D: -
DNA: TGCAGCGGGGGGGACCAATACAATGAGCAGTTCTTC
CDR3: CSGGDQYNEQFF

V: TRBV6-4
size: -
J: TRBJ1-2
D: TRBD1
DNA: TGTGCCAGCAAATCGAGGCAGGGGGCGAACTATGGCTACACCTTC
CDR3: CASKSRQGANYGYTF

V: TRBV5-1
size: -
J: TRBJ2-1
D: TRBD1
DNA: TGCGCCAGCAGCTTTCAGGGGACAGGGGGCGCGGATGAGCAGTTCTTC
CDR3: CASSFQGTGGADEQFF

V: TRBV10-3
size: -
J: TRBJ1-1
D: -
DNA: TGCGCCATAACTGCAGGGAAGGTCGCTGAAGCTTTCTTT
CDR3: CAITAGKVAEAFF

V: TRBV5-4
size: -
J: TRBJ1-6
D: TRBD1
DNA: TGTGCCAGCAGCCCTAAGACAGGGGACAATTCACCCCTCCACTTT
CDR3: CASSPKTGDNSPLHF

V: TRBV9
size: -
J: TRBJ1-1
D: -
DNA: TGTGCCAGCAGCGTAGATGCGGGAGTGAACACTGAAGCTTTCTTT
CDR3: CASSVDAGVNTEAFF

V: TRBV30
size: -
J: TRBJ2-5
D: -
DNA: TGCGCCAGGGGCCCCGAAGAGACCCAGTACTTC
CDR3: CARGPEETQYF

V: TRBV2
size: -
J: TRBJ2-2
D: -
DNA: TGTGCCAGCAGTGAAGCGGGAGCGAACACCGGGGAGCTGTTTTTT
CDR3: CASSEAGANTGELFF

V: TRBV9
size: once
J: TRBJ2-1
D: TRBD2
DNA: TGTGCCAGCAGTCCTAGCGGGGGGCCTTTCAATGAGCAGTTCTTC
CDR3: CASSPSGGPFNEQFF

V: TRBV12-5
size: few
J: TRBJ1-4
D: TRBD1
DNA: TGTGCTAGTGGTTTGCCCCCAGGGGGAACTAATGAAAAACTGTTTTTT
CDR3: CASGLPPGGTNEKLFF

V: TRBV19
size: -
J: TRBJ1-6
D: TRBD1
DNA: TGTGCCAGTAGTATTCAGGCCACGTGGGGGACAGGGGATTCACCCCTCCACTTT
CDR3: CASSIQATWGTGDSPLHF

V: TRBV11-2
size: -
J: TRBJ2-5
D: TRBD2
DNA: TGTGCCAGCAGCCCACGGACTAGCGGAACTCCGGGGACCCAGTACTTC
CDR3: CASSPRTSGTPGTQYF

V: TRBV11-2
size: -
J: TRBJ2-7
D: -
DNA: TGTGCCAGCAGCTTAGAATCCACAGGGTGGGAGCAGTACTTC
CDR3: CASSLESTGWEQYF

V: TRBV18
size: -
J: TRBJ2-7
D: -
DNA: TGTGCCAGCTCACCACGGAGGATTTCCTCCTACGAGCAGTACTTC
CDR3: CASSPRRISSYEQYF

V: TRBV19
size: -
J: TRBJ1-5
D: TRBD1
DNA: TGTGCCAGTAGACAGGGGAGGTTTTGGGATAGCAATCAGCCCCAGCATTTT
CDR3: CASRQGRFWDSNQPQHF

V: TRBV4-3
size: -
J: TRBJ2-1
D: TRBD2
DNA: TGCGCCAGCAGCCAAGCTAGGCGGGAGGGTAGCTCCTACAATGAGCAGTTCTTC
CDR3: CASSQARREGSSYNEQFF

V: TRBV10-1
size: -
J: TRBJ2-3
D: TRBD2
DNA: TGCGCCAGCAGTGAGGCTAGCGGGGGAGCAGATACGCAGTATTTT
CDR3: CASSEASGGADTQYF

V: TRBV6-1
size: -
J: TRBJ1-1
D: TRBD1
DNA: TGTGCCAGCAGTAACCGACAGGGACGTGAAGCTTTCTTT
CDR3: CASSNRQGREAFF

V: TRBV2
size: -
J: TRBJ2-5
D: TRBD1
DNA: TGTGCCAGCTCCGGACAGGGCGGAGAGACCCAGTACTTC
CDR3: CASSGQGGETQYF

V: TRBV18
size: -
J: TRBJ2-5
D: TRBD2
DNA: TGTGCCAGCTCACCAAGTGCTAGCGGGGACGGGGAGACCCAGTACTTC
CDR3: CASSPSASGDGETQYF

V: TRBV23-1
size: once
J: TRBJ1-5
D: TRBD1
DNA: TGCGCCAGCAGTCAATCCGGGACAGAAGGGTTCGTGTCCCAGCATTTT
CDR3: CASSQSGTEGFVSQHF

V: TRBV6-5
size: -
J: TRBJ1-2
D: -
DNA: TGTGCCAGCAGAGAGGGAGGCAAAATCCATGGCTACACCTTC
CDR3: CASREGGKIHGYTF

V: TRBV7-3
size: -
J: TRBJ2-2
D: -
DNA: TGTGCCAGCAGCTTGCGCAGGGATTCCGGGGAGCTGTTTTTT
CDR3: CASSLRRDSGELFF

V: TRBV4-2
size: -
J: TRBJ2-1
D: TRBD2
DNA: TGTGCCAGCAGCCAAGATCGGGTGACTAGCGGGAGGTCCCCCTACAATGAGCAGTTCTTC
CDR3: CASSQDRVTSGRSPYNEQFF

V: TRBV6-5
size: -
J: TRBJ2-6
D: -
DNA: TGTGCCAGCAGTCTGCAGGGCGCTGGGGCCAACGTCCTGACTTTC
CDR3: CASSLQGAGANVLTF

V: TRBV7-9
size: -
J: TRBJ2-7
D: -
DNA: TGTGCCAGCAGCCCCGGACAGCTTTATACCTACGAGCAGTACTTC
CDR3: CASSPGQLYTYEQYF

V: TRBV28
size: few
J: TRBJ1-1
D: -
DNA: TGTGCCAGCAGTAATGAAGTGGGAGTAGCTGAAGCTTTCTTT
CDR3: CASSNEVGVAEAFF

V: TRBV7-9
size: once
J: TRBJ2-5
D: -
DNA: TGTGCCAGCAGCCGGGACAATAACTTGGAGACCCAGTACTTC
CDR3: CASSRDNNLETQYF

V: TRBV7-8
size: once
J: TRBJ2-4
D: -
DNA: TGTGCCAGCAGCCCCAGTGGTTCGGCAAAGCCCGGGGCCAAAAACATTCAGTACTTC
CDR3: CASSPSGSAKPGAKNIQYF

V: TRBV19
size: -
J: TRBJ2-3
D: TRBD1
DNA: TGTGCCAGTAGCACCGGGACAGCTAGTACAGATACGCAGTATTTT
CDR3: CASSTGTASTDTQYF

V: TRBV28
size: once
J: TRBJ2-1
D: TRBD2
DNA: TGTGCCAGCATTACCGAGCGGGAGGACTCCTACAATGAGCAGTTCTTC
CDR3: CASITEREDSYNEQFF

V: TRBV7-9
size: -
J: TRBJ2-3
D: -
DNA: TGTGCCAGCAGCCCAGGACTTGGGGATACGCAGTATTTT
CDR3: CASSPGLGDTQYF

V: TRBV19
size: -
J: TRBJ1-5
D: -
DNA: TGTGCCAGTAGTATCCTAGGTAGTGGGGCTTCACAGCCCCAGCATTTT
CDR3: CASSILGSGASQPQHF

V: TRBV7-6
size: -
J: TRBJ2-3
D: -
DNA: TGTGCCAGCAGCTTAGAGGCTGCCCGGGCAGATACGCAGTATTTT
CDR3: CASSLEAARADTQYF

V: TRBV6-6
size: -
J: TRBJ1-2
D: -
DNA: TGTGCCAGCAGTCCAGGGGTGAACTATGGCTACACCTTC
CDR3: CASSPGVNYGYTF

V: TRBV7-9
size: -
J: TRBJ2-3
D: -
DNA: TGTTCCAGCAGCTTAGTCCCCTCTCCCGATACGCAGTATTTT
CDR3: CSSSLVPSPDTQYF